Listed below are T cell receptor beta chains from one sample, sequenced in a study of T cell responses to AZD1222 COVID-19 vaccine. Sequenced by immunoSEQ multiplex PCR; TCRdb stores in-frame clones only, minus some. The sample lists some 80,000 clones, roughly 90% occurring once. Sequences were derived from peripheral blood, sampled on day 0 of AZD1222 vaccination. The receptors shown here come from an adult in good health. Each CDR3 is given with its conserved first and last residue. The order of the fields is D gene, V gene, clone size, J gene, CDR3 protein, CDR3 DNA. A D gene is named only where the DNA matches it firmly. Some rows have no size entry. The others give once, few or many, or a class for an expanded clone.

.,TRBV28,.,TRBJ1-2,CASSLSGGHGYGYTF,TGTGCCAGCAGTCTCAGTGGGGGACACGGCTATGGCTACACCTTC
.,TRBV21-1,.,TRBJ1-6,CASSSGHSPLHF,TGTGCCAGCTCGTCAGGTCATTCACCCCTCCACTTT
.,TRBV5-1,.,TRBJ2-7,CASSSGESYEQYF,TGCGCCAGCAGCTCAGGGGAATCCTACGAGCAGTACTTC
.,TRBV19,.,TRBJ1-1,CASRVSSATEAFF,TGTGCCAGTAGGGTATCCAGCGCTACTGAAGCTTTCTTT
TRBD1,TRBV6-5,.,TRBJ2-2,CASRTGGLNTGELFF,TGTGCCAGCAGGACAGGGGGATTGAACACCGGGGAGCTGTTTTTT
.,TRBV28,.,TRBJ1-5,CASSLRGSPETPQHF,TGTGCCAGCAGTTTAAGAGGGAGCCCCGAGACTCCCCAGCATTTT
TRBD2,TRBV7-3,.,TRBJ2-7,CASSASGGSYEQYF,TGTGCCAGCAGCGCTAGCGGGGGAAGCTACGAGCAGTACTTC
.,TRBV14,.,TRBJ1-2,CASSGQGRTSYGYTF,TGTGCCAGCAGCGGGCAAGGTCGGACCTCCTATGGCTACACCTTC
.,TRBV9,.,TRBJ2-2,CASSVVGHTGELFF,TGTGCCAGCAGCGTAGTGGGACACACCGGGGAGCTGTTTTTT
.,TRBV3-1/TRBV3-2,.,TRBJ2-7,CASSQVGAVRNEQYF,TGTGCCAGCAGCCAAGTTGGGGCAGTTCGCAACGAGCAGTACTTC
TRBD2,TRBV3-1/TRBV3-2,.,TRBJ2-3,CASSQDFVRGGLVDTQYF,TGTGCCAGCAGCCAAGATTTCGTGCGGGGGGGGCTAGTAGATACGCAGTATTTT
TRBD2,TRBV6-2/TRBV6-3,few,TRBJ2-1,CASSQRLAGAYNEQFF,TGTGCCAGCAGCCAGAGACTAGCGGGTGCCTACAATGAGCAGTTCTTC
.,TRBV18,.,TRBJ2-7,CASSPGLGDEQYF,TGTGCCAGCTCACCAGGCCTGGGCGACGAGCAGTACTTC
TRBD1,TRBV10-3,.,TRBJ2-5,CAISDGQGMRETQYF,TGTGCCATCAGTGACGGACAGGGTATGAGGGAGACCCAGTACTTC
TRBD1,TRBV3-1/TRBV3-2,.,TRBJ2-1,CASSQPRDRGMHEQFF,TGTGCCAGCAGCCAACCCCGGGACAGGGGTATGCATGAGCAGTTCTTC